This T cell receptor (beta chain) is from a study of blood T cells in healthy people across ages (dated by TCRdb to the mid-2010s). With respect to the entire study: In model experiments, template switching captured about one uniquely barcoded TCR beta cDNA molecule for every two T cells. The donors were split into four age groups: young (average about 16 years), middle-aged (around 37), aged (roughly 65) and long-lived (more than 80). To avoid experimental bias, donors of different ages were spread randomly across the sequencing lanes. Two additional independent replicas of 1 million unique cDNA reads from the same blood draw were analyzed for two donors (one aged 18 to 29 and one aged 80 or older). Using deep sequencing normalized with unique cDNA molecular identifiers, the study measured how TCR beta repertoire diversity changes with age. General study outcomes and caveats: Compared with the aged group, the long-lived group had more naive CD4+ T cells, fewer expanded clones and increased TCR diversity, suggesting age selection. Bulk unsorted PBMC profiling prevented conclusive comparison of naive and antigen-experienced compartments. Observed TCR beta diversity correlated strongly with the percentage of naive T cells measured by flow cytometry. Total diversity estimates from one million sequenced T cells were considered lower bounds and underestimates. Because donor CMV infection status was unknown, age-related changes in expanded clonotypes were potentially confounded. As age increased, observed TCR beta diversity per million T cells dropped in a roughly linear way, and a significant reduction was already evident by age around 41.

The CDR3, cysteine through phenylalanine, is 13 amino acids long. Left in the record is the CDR3 DNA by itself, 39 bases read in frame from the first base. CDR1 and CDR2 were assigned from the germline V gene as SNHLY and FYNNEI. V sheds 4 bases and J sheds 8 bases, leaving 12 bases between their ends. Systemically healthy Caucasian individuals from Russia, some 38 in total and aged roughly 6 to 100 years, were included as donors. Approximately 9.7 milliliters of peripheral blood were drawn from each donor into EDTA-treated Vacutainer tubes. Ficoll-Paque density-gradient centrifugation was used to isolate PBMCs, with at least 6.5 million per sample. Total RNA was extracted from PBMCs with Trizol reagent, with at least 5.5 micrograms obtained per sample. For every donor, flow cytometry on a PBMC aliquot measured the percentage of naive CD45RAhigh/CD27high T cells. This clonotype was recorded a few times. Its target antigen remains unknown. No clone much larger than this one lies a single base away; base qualities are absent.

Library prep was done by 5' RACE. For sequencing, an Illumina HiSeq 2500 was employed. A second PCR of roughly 6 to 12 cycles was performed with a sample-barcoded 5' primer and a J-beta primer mix. Each TCR beta cDNA molecule received a unique molecular identifier from a template-switch 5' adaptor carrying 12 random nucleotides. At least 2.5 million CDR3-containing paired-end reads were obtained from each sample. The Mint cDNA synthesis kit, primed by a TRBC-specific oligonucleotide, was used to synthesize first-strand cDNA from all RNA. All cDNA was treated with uracil-DNA glycosylase and then went through a first 18-cycle PCR with the universal primers M1SS and BC2_uni_R. The authors' analysis ran thus. For normalization, 1 million high-quality reads, each with a distinct molecular identifier, were randomly selected from each sample. Instead of being binned into consensus sequences, reads that shared molecular identifiers were thrown out. CDR3 identification, clonotype clustering and error correction used MiTCR with a Q25 quality threshold and the strictest error-elimination algorithm. Lower-bound total TCR beta diversity was estimated with a nonparametric unseen species model using Euler transformation. TCRdb ran its own pipeline on the public reads, namely fastp trimming at Q25 and MiXCR clone calling, and kept in-frame beta chains. Every CDR3 protein is listed once, alongside the most common genes and DNA of its rows. What appears here as the V and J calls and clone size reflects TCRdb's work, not the paper's. This sample has hundreds of thousands of distinct CDR3 sequences in its table, and around 49% of those were observed once. Together, the top ten hold around a third of the sample.

This receptor was identified in a woman between 55 and 75 years old in good health. The sequence is built from TRBV2 and TRBJ1-5, with the D gene uncertain. Sequenced input: blood. The nucleotide sequence reads TGTGCCAGCAGTGTGGGTAGCTATAAGCCCCAGCATTTT. It translates to CASSVGSYKPQHF.